The source of this T cell receptor (beta chain) is a study of T-cell memory formation after mild COVID-19. Looking at the study overall: There were largely donor-specific TCR clusters. Study-wide findings and caveats: Detection of some responders pre-infection suggested pre-existing cross-reactive memory T cells participated.

cDNA libraries for TCR alpha and TCR beta, carrying sample barcodes and UMIs, came from 5'RACE with constant-segment primers. MiXCR, applied by TCRdb to the 5' RACE reads, yields one record per CDR3 protein. Of about 350,000 distinct CDR3 sequences listed, roughly 14% were seen once; the top ten hold around a fifth. This clonotype was recorded many times. The antigen is undetermined. Germline V lookup: CDR1 SEHNR, CDR2 FQNEAQ (reference sequence). This CDR3 is built from 15 residues. After removal of 3 bases from V and 2 bases from J, the junction contained 6 bases not matched to a gene. This chain links TRBV7-9 with TRBJ1-2, with TRBD1 matching over 7 bases. Sequenced input: PBMCs or a T cell subset sorted from them (not recorded which). This TCR came from a man younger than 35 who had mild COVID-19 (a few samples of this study predate the infection). Cell type and time point are not known. CDR3: CASSLSMTGNYGYTF. DNA for the CDR3: TGTGCCAGCAGCTTGTCTATGACAGGGAACTATGGCTACACCTTC.